This T cell receptor (beta chain) was retrieved from a study of T cell responses to AZD1222 COVID-19 vaccine. Of note for this clone: Its antigen is not identified.

Study-level points and caveats: An increase in Spike-specific TCR breadth and depth was observed after two AZD1222 doses. The span of vaccine-associated CD4 TCRs extended across spike, with dominance at 160-218 and 743-854. There were mostly white British donors and more females than males, and clonal diversity was possibly underestimated.

Data came from immunoSEQ multiplex PCR; TCRdb stores just in-frame clones and leaves some out. Of approximately 150,000 clones in the sample, 93% were seen once. The sample consisted of peripheral blood, taken after recovery from COVID-19. The clonotype comes from an adult who had recovered from COVID-19.

The CDR3 coding sequence is TGTGCCAGCAGTTACTCGTTTAGGCACGAGCAGTACTTC. Residues: CASSYSFRHEQYF. The gene calls are TRBV6-5 and TRBJ2-7, with D uncertain. Germline assignment: CDR1 MNHEY and CDR2 SVGAGI. V gave up 0 bases and J gave up 5 bases, with 8 bases separating them. The CDR3 is made up of 13 amino acids.